These T cell receptor beta chains were read from a single sample in a study of shared clonotypes between healthy human individuals. Sequenced by immunoSEQ multiplex PCR; TCRdb stores in-frame clones only, minus some. The table records more than 600,000 clones, about 90% of them present only once. The source material was naive CD8+ T cells sorted from blood. The receptors were sampled from a man aged 30 to 39 in good health. Each CDR3 is given with its conserved first and last residue. Fields, in order: clone size, CDR3 length, V gene, J gene, D gene, CDR3 DNA, CDR3 protein. D genes are given only for firm matches. Clone size is given for some rows only: seen once, a few or many times, or a class if the clone is expanded.

once	18	TRBV4-1	TRBJ2-1	TRBD2	TGCGCCAGCAGCCAAGTGCTAGCGGGAGCTTCATCCTACAATGAGCAGTTCTTC	CASSQVLAGASSYNEQFF
NA	12	TRBV9	TRBJ2-5	NA	TGTGCCAGCAGCGTAGGGTACGAGACCCAGTACTTC	CASSVGYETQYF
NA	13	TRBV10-3	TRBJ2-7	TRBD2	TGTGCCATCAACGGGACTAGCGGCTACGAGCAGTACTTC	CAINGTSGYEQYF
NA	14	TRBV27	TRBJ2-7	TRBD1	TGTGCCAGCACGTCCTCCGGGACAGAAAACATGCAGTACTTC	CASTSSGTENMQYF
NA	15	TRBV4-1	TRBJ2-1	NA	TGCGCCAGCAGCCTGGTTTATGCGGATTACAATGAGCAGTTCTTC	CASSLVYADYNEQFF
NA	12	TRBV9	TRBJ1-1	NA	TGTGCCAGCAGCGTGGGTGGATCTGAAGCTTTCTTT	CASSVGGSEAFF
NA	16	TRBV4-3	TRBJ2-5	TRBD2	TGCGCCAGCAGCCAGGGAACTAGCGGGTACCAAGAGACCCAGTACTTC	CASSQGTSGYQETQYF
NA	22	TRBV23-1	TRBJ2-2	NA	TGCGCCAGCAGTCAATTATACCGGGGGACAGGGAGACTAGCGGCGAACACCGGGGAGCTGTTTTTT	CASSQLYRGTGRLAANTGELFF
few	15	TRBV28	TRBJ2-1	TRBD2	TGTGCCAGCAGCCCCGCCGGGAGGCAGGGCAATGAGCAGTTCTTC	CASSPAGRQGNEQFF
NA	15	TRBV6-5	TRBJ1-1	NA	TGTGCCAGCAGTACTTTCTCGACACCGAACACTGAAGCTTTCTTT	CASSTFSTPNTEAFF
few	14	TRBV27	TRBJ2-3	TRBD2	TGTGCCAGCAGTTTAGCGGGAGGCGCAGATACGCAGTATTTT	CASSLAGGADTQYF
NA	15	TRBV2	TRBJ2-1	NA	TGTGCCAGCAGTGACCCCCGGGGGCAGCGGAATGAGCAGTTCTTC	CASSDPRGQRNEQFF
NA	17	TRBV10-3	TRBJ2-6	TRBD1	TGTGCCATCAGTGAAACAGGGGATGGGTCTGGGGCCAACGTCCTGACTTTC	CAISETGDGSGANVLTF
NA	14	TRBV29-1	TRBJ2-7	NA	TGCAGCGTTACCTTTGGACAGCTATCCTACGAGCAGTACTTC	CSVTFGQLSYEQYF
NA	16	TRBV13	TRBJ1-2	TRBD1	TGTGCCAGCAGCTTCGGGACAGATGAAGCTAACTATGGCTACACCTTC	CASSFGTDEANYGYTF
NA	13	TRBV7-7	TRBJ2-1	NA	TGTGCTAGCAGCTTAATAGGGGGGAATGAGCAGTTCTTC	CASSLIGGNEQFF
NA	17	TRBV4-1	TRBJ2-1	TRBD1	TGCGCCAGCAGCCAAGACCCGGGACAGGGGGCCTACAATGAGCAGTTCTTC	CASSQDPGQGAYNEQFF
few	15	TRBV11-2	TRBJ2-1	TRBD2	TGTGCCAGCAGCTTACTAGCGGGGAGTGACAATGAGCAGTTCTTC	CASSLLAGSDNEQFF
NA	13	TRBV29-1	TRBJ2-7	TRBD2	TGCAGCGTTCCGGGACTAGCGGGAATTGAGCAGTACTTC	CSVPGLAGIEQYF
NA	13	TRBV5-6	TRBJ2-7	NA	TGTGCCAGCAGCTTTGGCTCCGGGTACGAGCAGTACTTC	CASSFGSGYEQYF
NA	14	TRBV13	TRBJ1-2	NA	TGTGCCAGCAGTAGACAGGCCGATAACTATGGCTACACCTTC	CASSRQADNYGYTF
NA	16	TRBV7-2	TRBJ1-5	NA	TGTGCCAGCAGCTTAGGGGTGAGGGGAAGCAATCAGCCCCAGCATTTT	CASSLGVRGSNQPQHF
NA	15	TRBV19	TRBJ2-7	TRBD1	TGTGCCAGTAGTAGGTCTCCAGGGGGCGGCTACGAGCAGTACTTC	CASSRSPGGGYEQYF
NA	18	TRBV5-4	TRBJ2-1	NA	TGTGCCAGCAGCCCTACCGAGAGGGCGGGCGTTGGCTACAATGAGCAGTTCTTC	CASSPTERAGVGYNEQFF
many	15	TRBV19	TRBJ1-5	TRBD1	TGTGCCAGTAGTATAAGGACAGGGGGCGTCCAGCCCCAGCATTTT	CASSIRTGGVQPQHF
NA	14	TRBV10-2	TRBJ1-5	NA	TGCGCCAGCAGGGACAGCGATAGCAATCAGCCCCAGCATTTT	CASRDSDSNQPQHF
once	13	TRBV5-4	TRBJ2-3	NA	TGTGCCAGCAGCTTGGTACCCGGCGATACGCAGTATTTT	CASSLVPGDTQYF
NA	15	TRBV5-4	TRBJ1-3	NA	TGTGCCAGCAGCCCTGGGGGCCGCTCTGGAAACACCATATATTTT	CASSPGGRSGNTIYF
NA	16	TRBV11-2	TRBJ2-1	NA	TGTGCCAGCAGCCTTCGACAAACGGGCCGAAACAATGAGCAGTTCTTC	CASSLRQTGRNNEQFF
NA	15	TRBV7-8	TRBJ2-1	NA	TGTGCCAGCAGCTCCTCAACGTTCAACCACAATGAGCAGTTCTTC	CASSSSTFNHNEQFF
NA	14	TRBV6-5	TRBJ1-5	NA	TGTGCCAGCAGTATGACCCATGGGGATCAGCCCCAGCATTTT	CASSMTHGDQPQHF
NA	14	TRBV1	TRBJ2-3	NA	TGCACCAGCAGCCAAGAAGCCTCAACAGATACGCAGTATTTT	CTSSQEASTDTQYF
once	18	TRBV10-3	TRBJ2-2	TRBD1	TGTGCCATCAGTGACCCTAATTCTCGGACAGGGGGTGCCGGGGAGCTGTTTTTT	CAISDPNSRTGGAGELFF
NA	17	TRBV4-1	TRBJ2-2	NA	TGCGCCAGCAGCCAAGATCGGGGGCGCCTGGTGACCGGGGAGCTGTTTTTT	CASSQDRGRLVTGELFF
NA	14	TRBV28	TRBJ2-5	TRBD2	TGTGCCAGCAGTCCGGGACTAGCGGGAGAGACCCAGTACTTC	CASSPGLAGETQYF
once	13	TRBV28	TRBJ1-1	TRBD1	TGTGCCAGCAGTTTCGACAGGGACACTGAAGCTTTCTTT	CASSFDRDTEAFF
NA	14	TRBV5-5	TRBJ2-7	NA	TGTGCCAGCAGGTCGGAGTTTAGCTCCTACGAGCAGTACTTC	CASRSEFSSYEQYF
NA	16	TRBV7-9	TRBJ1-1	TRBD1	TGTGCCAGCAGCTTAGGTCCGACAGGGGGCGGAAGCGTAGCTTTCTTT	CASSLGPTGGGSVAFF
NA	13	TRBV29-1	TRBJ1-2	NA	TGCAGCGTTGACCAGGGGCCGAACTATGGCTACACCTTC	CSVDQGPNYGYTF